This entry features one T cell receptor (beta chain) sequence. The CDR3 is 16 amino acids. Germline lookup yields CDR1 LNHNV and CDR2 YYDKDF (reference sequence). Trimming took 5 bases from V and 4 from J; bases not matched to a gene: 7. The data derive from a study of CD8+CD57+ T cells in acquired aplastic anemia. TCR beta VDJ and CDR3 profiling used genomic DNA as template. TCRdb re-analysed the reads in MiXCR, keeping a single row per CDR3 protein. The repertoire holds tens of thousands of distinct CDR3 sequences, with about 54% as singletons. The J gene is TRBJ2-1, the V gene TRBV15, with 11 positions matching TRBD2. Sequences were obtained from sorted CD4+, CD8+, or CD8+CD57+ T cells (not recorded which) from PBMCs. The sequence was collected from a human donor in good health, serving as a control. CDR3 protein: CATSFSGGASYNEQFF. Written as DNA, the CDR3 is TGTGCCACCAGCTTTAGCGGGGGGGCCTCTTACAATGAGCAGTTCTTC.